This T cell receptor (beta chain) derives from a study of blood T cell repertoires in COVID-19 (dated by TCRdb to the early 2020s). About the study as a whole: Collaborator samples came from the United States, Italy and Spain and covered acute and convalescent phases of COVID-19. The repertoires were released in a freely available public database intended as a resource for research on the immune response to SARS-CoV-2. HLA class I and class II types, where available, came from metadata supplied by the sample provider rather than from assay-based typing. Samples were obtained from the ongoing ImmuneRACE study (first 160 participants) and from about 1,300 subjects provided by 6 global collaborators. A de-identified subject ID, COVID-19 status, age in years and sex were almost always included in the sample metadata. The prospective study material was composed of cDNA or gDNA derived from T cells, B-cell-depleted T cells, or PBMCs. Deeply sampled blood TCRbeta repertoires from subjects exposed to, actively infected with, or recovered from COVID-19 were included in the dataset.

From cysteine to phenylalanine, the CDR3 is 19 amino acids long. The only DNA kept is the CDR3, 57 bases in frame from the first base. From a lookup of the germline V gene, CDR1 and CDR2 are MDHEN and SYDVKM. Relative to germline, V is 3 bases shorter and J is 9 bases shorter, with 27 bases between their ends. Results the study describes overall, beyond this receptor: Clinical and demographic metadata were provided uncurated, with the amount varying by source and participant.

Turning to this clone: Its antigen is currently not known. There are no base qualities to consult, and no much larger clone falls within one base.

TCRbeta CDR3 regions were amplified from genomic DNA by means of the immunoSEQ Assay, a bias-controlled multiplex PCR. The paper's processing steps were these. Within the assay, amplification of reference gene primers was used to estimate how many nucleated cells each sample contained. To quantify the absolute abundance of each unique TCRbeta CDR3 rearrangement, sequence reads were collapsed and filtered. Productive Simpson clonality was computed per sample as the square root of Simpson's diversity index over productive rearrangements. TCRdb took over this immuneACCESS table, retaining in-frame rearrangements with V and J assigned. Such tables are incomplete; in checked studies, under half of the missing clones stem from an unresolved V gene, and the remainder is unexplained. That table furnishes V, J and clone size, whereas the DNA furnished D and trimming. The sample table records 150,000 to 200,000 clones; about 77% of these occur just once. The ten largest make up 2.5% to 3% of the sample.

The collaborating institutions used their own protocols to collect whole blood in K2EDTA tubes. For TCRbeta analysis, collaborators shipped samples as frozen whole blood, isolated PBMCs, or DNA extracted from either of those sample types. The sequence was collected from a woman of 80 years or more with active or convalescent COVID-19. The specimen was peripheral blood. This chain is built from TRBV28 and TRBJ2-6, with TRBD2 as a weak D call on 7 bases. CDR3 protein: CASSFKVWGGRGHGNVLTF. In nucleotide form, the sequence is TGTGCCAGCAGTTTTAAGGTGTGGGGGGGCAGGGGACACGGCAACGTCCTGACTTTC. Reference TRBV28 and TRBJ2-6 proteins supply the regions before and after the CDR3; the full variable domain is: DVKVTQSSRYLVKRTGEKVFLECVQDMDHENMFWYRQDPGLGLRLIYFSYDVKMKEKGDIPEGYSVSREKKERFSLILESASTNQTSMYLCASSFKVWGGRGHGNVLTFGAGSRLTVL.